These T cell receptor beta chains were read from a single sample in a study of cytomegalovirus exposure and HLA in healthy donors. The protocol was immunoSEQ multiplex PCR, while the TCRdb copy is restricted to in-frame clones and leaves out a portion. The sample contains approximately 120,000 clones, 80% of which appear only once. The specimen was PBMCs. All receptors derive from a man aged 25 to 45 in good health and CMV-seropositive. Each CDR3 is given with its conserved first and last residue. The D gene is left open where the match is weak. Clone size is not always given. Where it is, it says once, few, many or a class for expanded clones.

>TRBJ1-2|TRBV29-1|NA|NA
TGCAGCGGCGACAAGGAAGGCTTC
CSGDKEGF
>TRBJ1-1|TRBV6-6|NA|NA
TGTGCCAGCAGTTACAGCGTAATGACTGAAGCTTTCTTT
CASSYSVMTEAFF
>TRBJ1-6|TRBV7-6|NA|NA
TGTGCCAGCAGCTTAGTCTCCCCAGGGAATTCACCCCTCCACTTT
CASSLVSPGNSPLHF
>TRBJ2-1|TRBV7-3|NA|NA
TGTGCCAGCAGCTTAACTCGGGCTAGCTCGGGCAATGAGCAGTTCTTC
CASSLTRASSGNEQFF
>TRBJ1-2|TRBV4-1|NA|TRBD1
TGCGCCAGCAGGCCTTCCGGGGGACAGGGGTCTATTTATAACTATGGCTACACCTTC
CASRPSGGQGSIYNYGYTF
>TRBJ2-1|TRBV30|once|TRBD1
TGTGCCTGGAGCTTGGGACAGGGGATTTTAAATGAGCAGTTCTTC
CAWSLGQGILNEQFF
>TRBJ1-1|TRBV9|NA|NA
TGTGCCAGCGGGGGACATCCGAACACTGAAGCTTTCTTT
CASGGHPNTEAFF
>TRBJ1-5|TRBV6-5|NA|NA
TGTGCCAGCAGTTACACGCGGGATCAGCCCCAGCATTTT
CASSYTRDQPQHF
>TRBJ2-7|TRBV5-1|NA|NA
TGCGCCAGCAGCTTCGGTGGGCGCGAGCAGTACTTC
CASSFGGREQYF
>TRBJ1-4|TRBV2|few|NA
TGTGCCAGCAGTGAAGCGGAGGGTGAAAAACTGTTTTTT
CASSEAEGEKLFF
>TRBJ1-1|TRBV4-1|NA|TRBD1
TGCGCCAGCAGCCAAGTAAGACAGGGGAACACTGAAGCTTTCTTT
CASSQVRQGNTEAFF
>TRBJ1-2|TRBV28|NA|NA
TGTGCCAGCAGTCTGCTCCCGGGACTTGAGGGCTACACCTTC
CASSLLPGLEGYTF
>TRBJ1-1|TRBV5-1|NA|NA
TGCGCCAGCAGCTTGGAAGGCGGCGAAGCTTTCTTT
CASSLEGGEAFF
>TRBJ2-1|TRBV9|NA|NA
TGTGCCAGCAGCGGGGACTGGGGTGAGCAGTTCTTC
CASSGDWGEQFF
>TRBJ1-6|TRBV6-5|NA|NA
TGTGCCACCACTGGGGCAAACTATAATTCACCCCTCCACTTT
CATTGANYNSPLHF
>TRBJ1-4|TRBV7-8|NA|TRBD1
TGTGCCAGCAGCAGGAGGGGGCCCTCTAATGAAAAACTGTTTTTT
CASSRRGPSNEKLFF
>TRBJ2-2|TRBV7-3|NA|NA
TGTGCCAGCAGCTCATTTACCCGGGATCCATCCTCGTTTAATACCGGGGAGCTGTTTTTT
CASSSFTRDPSSFNTGELFF
>TRBJ2-7|TRBV5-6|NA|TRBD2
TGTGCCAGCAGCCTTAGCGGGGGCACCTACGAGCAGTACTTC
CASSLSGGTYEQYF
>TRBJ2-5|TRBV7-9|NA|NA
TGTGCCAGCAGCTTATTATCGGGGGAAGAGACCCAGTACTTC
CASSLLSGEETQYF
>TRBJ2-5|TRBV7-2|NA|NA
TGTGCCAGCAGCTTAGGACTACCGCAAGAGACCCAGTACTTC
CASSLGLPQETQYF
>TRBJ1-4|TRBV2|NA|TRBD1
TGTGCCAGCAGTACTCCCCCGGGACAGCCTTATGAAAAACTGTTTTTT
CASSTPPGQPYEKLFF
>TRBJ2-3|TRBV6-5|NA|NA
TGTGCCAGCAGACCCATGCGGGGGCGTTTAGATACGCAGTATTTT
CASRPMRGRLDTQYF
>TRBJ1-1|TRBV6-4|NA|NA
TGTGCCAGCAGTGACAGCGCGTCCGAGGACACTGAAGCTTTCTTT
CASSDSASEDTEAFF
>TRBJ1-2|TRBV29-1|NA|NA
TGCAGCACAATGGGAGGGGATCTGGGCCATAACTATGGCTACACCTTC
CSTMGGDLGHNYGYTF
>TRBJ1-2|TRBV13|NA|TRBD1
TGTGCCAGCAGCGGACAGGGGAAAGGCTACACCTTC
CASSGQGKGYTF
>TRBJ2-1|TRBV12-5|NA|TRBD1
TGTGCTAGTGGGAATCCACAGGGGAATGAGCAGTTCTTC
CASGNPQGNEQFF
>TRBJ2-1|TRBV7-6|NA|NA
TGTGCCAGCAGCTTAGCGCGGGTTTCGAGTGAGCAGTTCTTC
CASSLARVSSEQFF
>TRBJ1-5|TRBV6-1|NA|NA
TGTGCCATACGTCGAAGACAGGACAATCAGCCCCAGCATTTT
CAIRRRQDNQPQHF
>TRBJ2-1|TRBV11-2|NA|NA
TGTGCCAGCAGCTTAGGGACTACTCCCAATGAGCAGTTCTTC
CASSLGTTPNEQFF
>TRBJ1-1|TRBV4-1|NA|NA
TGCGCCAGCAGCCGTGGACACCACACTGAAGCTTTCTTT
CASSRGHHTEAFF
>TRBJ1-6|TRBV6-1|few|NA
TGTGCCAGCAGTGTCCATCTCTCGAGAAACCGTAATTCACCCCTCCACTTT
CASSVHLSRNRNSPLHF
>TRBJ1-1|TRBV27|NA|NA
TGTGCCAGCAGTTCTGGACGGGAGAACACTGAAGCTTTCTTT
CASSSGRENTEAFF
>TRBJ1-6|TRBV6-1|once|NA
TGTGCCAGCACCCCCGGGACACCGAATTCACCCCTCCACTTT
CASTPGTPNSPLHF
>TRBJ1-2|TRBV19|NA|NA
TGTGCCAGTAGGCGGACTCCTGGTGGCTACACCTTC
CASRRTPGGYTF
>TRBJ2-3|TRBV9|once|TRBD1
TGTGCCAGCAGCGTAGTTGGGACAGCCACAGATACGCAGTATTTT
CASSVVGTATDTQYF
>TRBJ1-3|TRBV4-1|NA|NA
TGCGCCAGCAGCCAAGATAGAGGGCTGGACACCATATATTTT
CASSQDRGLDTIYF
>TRBJ1-2|TRBV4-2|NA|TRBD1
TGTGCCAGCAGCCAAGGGCAGGGGGCCTCTATAAACTATGGCTACACCTTC
CASSQGQGASINYGYTF
>TRBJ2-7|TRBV15|NA|NA
TGTGCCACCAGTACAGGCCCCTACGAGCAGTACTTC
CATSTGPYEQYF
>TRBJ2-2|TRBV6-4|once|NA
TGTGCCAGCAGTGAAGGTGGGGCCAGCACCGGGGAGCTGTTTTTT
CASSEGGASTGELFF
>TRBJ2-5|TRBV10-3|NA|TRBD2
TGTGCCATCAGTGGGGGAGGGGTCGGCGAGACCCAGTACTTC
CAISGGGVGETQYF
>TRBJ1-1|TRBV7-9|NA|TRBD1
TGTGCCGGAAAGACAGGGCGGGACACTGAAGCTTTCTTT
CAGKTGRDTEAFF
>TRBJ2-2|TRBV12-5|NA|TRBD2
TGTGCTAGTGCCCCGACTAGCGTGGGCACCGGGGAGCTGTTTTTT
CASAPTSVGTGELFF
>TRBJ2-6|TRBV11-2|NA|NA
TGTGCCAGCAGCATACTCCGGGACTGGAGCTCTGGGGCCAACGTCCTGACTTTC
CASSILRDWSSGANVLTF
>TRBJ1-1|TRBV6-5|NA|NA
TGTGCCAGCAGTTGGTGGAGGGGAGAAGCTTTCTTT
CASSWWRGEAFF
>TRBJ2-6|TRBV30|NA|TRBD1
TGTGCCTGGAGTGTACCGACAGGGGATGGGGCCAACGTCCTGACTTTC
CAWSVPTGDGANVLTF
>TRBJ2-3|TRBV5-1|NA|NA
TGCGCCAGCAGCCCTGAATGGGCGCCGGATACGCAGTATTTT
CASSPEWAPDTQYF